This TCR beta chain appears in the sequencing data of a study of T cell changes during pregnancy in multiple sclerosis. The CDR3 runs 13 residues. The germline gives CDR1 LNHNV, CDR2 YYDKDF (reference sequence). With V trimmed by 5 bases and J by 3 bases, 4 bases remained unmatched. TCRdb keeps only in-frame clones here, not all; method: immunoSEQ multiplex PCR. The sample yields 50,000 to 65,000 clones, around nine tenths seen once. The sample here was CD8+ T cells from peripheral blood mononuclear cells, taken before pregnancy. The chain joins TRBV15 to TRBJ2-7; 7 nucleotides agree with TRBD1. The receptor was isolated from a female donor with multiple sclerosis, enrolled in a pregnancy study. This CDR3 reads CATSVHRGYEQYF. The CDR3 DNA reads TGTGCCACCAGCGTCCACAGGGGCTACGAGCAGTACTTC.